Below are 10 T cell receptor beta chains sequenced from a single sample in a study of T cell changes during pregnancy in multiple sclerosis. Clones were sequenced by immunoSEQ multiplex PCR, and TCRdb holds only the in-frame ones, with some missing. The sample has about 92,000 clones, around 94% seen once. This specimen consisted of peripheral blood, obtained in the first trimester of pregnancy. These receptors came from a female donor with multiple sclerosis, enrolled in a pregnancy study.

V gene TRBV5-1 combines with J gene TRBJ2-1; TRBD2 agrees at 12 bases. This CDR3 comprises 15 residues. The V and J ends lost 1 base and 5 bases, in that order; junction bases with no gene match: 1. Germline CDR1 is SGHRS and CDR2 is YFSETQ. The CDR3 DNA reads TGCGCCAGCAGCTTGCGGACTAGCGGGAACAATGAGCAGTTCTTC. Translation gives CASSLRTSGNNEQFF.

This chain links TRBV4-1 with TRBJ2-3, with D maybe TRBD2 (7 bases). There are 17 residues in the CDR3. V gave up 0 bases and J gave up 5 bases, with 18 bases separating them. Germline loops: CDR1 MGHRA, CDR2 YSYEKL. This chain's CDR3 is CASSQDLGRGYRDTQYF. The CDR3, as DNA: TGCGCCAGCAGCCAAGATCTAGGGAGGGGGTATAGAGATACGCAGTATTTT.

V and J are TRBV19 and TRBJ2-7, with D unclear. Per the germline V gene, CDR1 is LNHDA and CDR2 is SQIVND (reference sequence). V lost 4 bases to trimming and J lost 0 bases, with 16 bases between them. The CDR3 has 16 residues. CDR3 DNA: TGTGCCAGTAGTACTCCATTGAGTTCTAGCTCCTACGAGCAGTACTTC. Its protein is CASSTPLSSSSYEQYF.

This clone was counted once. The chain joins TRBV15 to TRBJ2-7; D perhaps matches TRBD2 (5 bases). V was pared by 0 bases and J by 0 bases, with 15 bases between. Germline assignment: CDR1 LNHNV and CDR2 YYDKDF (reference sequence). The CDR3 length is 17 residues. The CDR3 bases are TGTGCCACCAGCAGAGAACGGGGAATGGGCTCCTCCTACGAGCAGTACTTC. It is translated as CATSRERGMGSSYEQYF.

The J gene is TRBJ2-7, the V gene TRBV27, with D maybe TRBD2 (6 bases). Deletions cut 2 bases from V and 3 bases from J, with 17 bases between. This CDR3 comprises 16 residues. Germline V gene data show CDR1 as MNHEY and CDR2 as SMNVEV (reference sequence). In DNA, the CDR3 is TGTGCCAGCAGTTTAGAGGCTAGCGCCTCCTTCTACGAGCAGTACTTC. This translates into CASSLEASASFYEQYF.

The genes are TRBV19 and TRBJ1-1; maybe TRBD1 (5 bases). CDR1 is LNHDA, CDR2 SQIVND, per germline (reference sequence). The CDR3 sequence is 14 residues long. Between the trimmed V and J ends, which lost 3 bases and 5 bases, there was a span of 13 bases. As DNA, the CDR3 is TGTGCCAGTAGTATTGGGAAAACAGGAACTGAAGCTTTCTTT. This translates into CASSIGKTGTEAFF.

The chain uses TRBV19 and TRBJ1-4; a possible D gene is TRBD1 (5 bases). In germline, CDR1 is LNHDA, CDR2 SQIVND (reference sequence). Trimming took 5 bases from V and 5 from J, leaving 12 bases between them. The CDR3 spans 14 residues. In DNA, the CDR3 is TGTGCCAGTAGTGTGACAGCTACAAATGAAAAACTGTTTTTT. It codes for CASSVTATNEKLFF.

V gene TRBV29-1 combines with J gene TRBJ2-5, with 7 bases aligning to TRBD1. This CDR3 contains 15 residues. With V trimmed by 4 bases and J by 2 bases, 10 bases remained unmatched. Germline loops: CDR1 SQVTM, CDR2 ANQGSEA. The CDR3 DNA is TGCAGCGTTGGGACCCCCGGGACAGCTCAAGAGACCCAGTACTTC. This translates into CSVGTPGTAQETQYF.

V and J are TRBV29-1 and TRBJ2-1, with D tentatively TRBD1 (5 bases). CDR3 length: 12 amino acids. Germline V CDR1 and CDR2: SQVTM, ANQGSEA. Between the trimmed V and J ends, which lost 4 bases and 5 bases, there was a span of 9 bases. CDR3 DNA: TGCAGCGTTGGGCAGGGCAACAATGAGCAGTTCTTC. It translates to CSVGQGNNEQFF.

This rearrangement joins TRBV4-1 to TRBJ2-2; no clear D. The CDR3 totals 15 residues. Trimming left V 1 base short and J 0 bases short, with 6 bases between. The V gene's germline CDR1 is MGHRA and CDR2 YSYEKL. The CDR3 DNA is TGCGCCAGCAGCCAAGTGACTCCGAACACCGGGGAGCTGTTTTTT. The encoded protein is CASSQVTPNTGELFF.